This is a list of T cell receptor beta chains from one sample in a study of CD8+CD57+ T cells in acquired aplastic anemia. Via MiXCR, TCRdb re-called the reads, giving one row per CDR3 protein. The data show 62,000 or so distinct CDR3 sequences, with approximately 50% seen just once and approximately 8.3% held by the top ten. The specimen sequenced was sorted CD4+, CD8+, or CD8+CD57+ T cells (not recorded which) from PBMCs. These receptors were collected from a human donor in good health, serving as a control. Both conserved end residues are part of each CDR3. Each record gives: J gene, clone size, V gene, D gene, CDR3 protein, CDR3 DNA. A D gene is named only where the DNA matches it firmly. The size entry is marked missing in some rows and otherwise reads once, few, many or a size class.

TRBJ2-2,.,TRBV2,.,CASSANPANTGELFF,TGTGCCAGCAGCGCCAACCCCGCGAACACCGGGGAGCTGTTTTTT
TRBJ1-2,once,TRBV24-1,.,CATSDRQRGTGYTF,TGTGCCACCAGTGATAGGCAAAGGGGGACTGGCTACACCTTC
TRBJ1-1,many,TRBV2,.,CASSEQGANTEAFF,TGTGCCAGCAGTGAACAGGGTGCGAACACTGAAGCTTTCTTT
TRBJ2-3,many,TRBV7-8,TRBD1,CASRDGQGQTRTDTQYF,TGTGCCAGCAGAGATGGACAGGGCCAAACCCGCACAGATACGCAGTATTTT
TRBJ2-7,.,TRBV2,.,CASTRDVYEQYF,TGTGCCAGCACTAGAGACGTCTACGAGCAGTACTTC
TRBJ1-2,many,TRBV4-1,.,CASSQDGHGGYTF,TGCGCCAGCAGCCAAGACGGGCACGGAGGCTACACCTTC
TRBJ2-3,.,TRBV7-7,.,CASSPAPTDTQYF,TGTGCCAGCAGCCCTGCCCCCACAGATACGCAGTATTTT
TRBJ2-4,many,TRBV12-3/TRBV12-4,.,CASLPTVGQNQYF,TGTGCCAGCCTCCCGACAGTTGGGCAGAACCAGTACTTC
TRBJ1-4,.,TRBV29-1,TRBD1,CSVAETGIEKLFF,TGCAGCGTTGCAGAGACAGGGATTGAAAAACTGTTTTTT
TRBJ2-5,.,TRBV5-4,.,CASSLGYQETQYF,TGTGCCAGCAGCTTGGGATACCAAGAGACCCAGTACTTC
TRBJ2-7,many,TRBV6-1,.,CASSEVWSPEQYF,TGTGCCAGCAGTGAAGTATGGTCCCCCGAGCAGTACTTC
TRBJ2-7,many,TRBV7-9,.,CASSHPGHGIGEQYF,TGTGCCAGCAGCCACCCGGGGCATGGTATCGGGGAGCAGTACTTC